This TCR beta chain was captured in a study of monozygotic twins with inflammatory bowel disease. General observations from the study: There were differing immunosuppressive treatments, which may have added variability to patient repertoires.

Added by template switching were UMIs that each held a 6-nucleotide sample barcode. TCRdb re-called the 5' RACE reads, yielding one record per CDR3 amino acid sequence without DNA. In total, the table holds approximately 330,000 distinct CDR3 sequences. In the case of this clonotype: What it binds is unknown.

Germline values: CDR1 MGHRA, CDR2 YSYEKL. The length of the CDR3 is 17 residues. Sequencing was done on a sample of blood. The chain couples TRBV4-1 to TRBJ1-1; TCRdb returns TRBD1, unconfirmable since there is no DNA. This clonotype originated in a human donor with ulcerative colitis or Crohn's disease, or a healthy co-twin of an affected twin (not recorded which). The CDR3 sequence is CASSLWDSPQGGTEAFF.